This T cell receptor beta chain is from a study of blood T cell repertoires in COVID-19. Across the study: Samples taken during acute and convalescent COVID-19 were collected in the United States, Italy and Spain. PBMCs, B-cell-depleted T cells, or T cells were the source of the cDNA or gDNA that made up the material.

Measured with immunoSEQ multiplex PCR; TCRdb has only the in-frame clones, and not every one. The sample has fewer than 500,000 clones, about 90% seen once. This CDR3 is built from 13 residues. V was trimmed by 5 bases and J by 5 bases, leaving 13 bases between them. CDR1 and CDR2 (germline): SGHRS, YFSETQ. Participant-given clinical history determined each cohort assignment. The sequenced sample consisted of PBMCs or T cells enriched from blood (not recorded which). This sequence joins TRBV5-1 and TRBJ1-1; TRBD1 is a possible D gene (5 bases). The source of this sequence is a woman under 30 who had recovered from COVID-19. CDR3 DNA sequence: TGCGCCAGCAGTAAAGGGGAGGAAACTGAAGCTTTCTTT. Translation gives CASSKGEETEAFF.